These 32 T cell receptor beta chains were sequenced from one sample in a study of T-cell reconstitution after alpha-beta-depleted transplantation in children. Molecular barcoding with unique molecular identifiers was used for the TCRbeta library. TCRdb independently ran MiXCR on the PCR reads; one entry per CDR3 protein. Here the sample spans around 600,000 distinct CDR3 sequences, 16% being singletons. The sample consisted of PBMCs from the stem cell graft donor, taken from the stem cell graft. The receptor source for this set is a human donor who donated a stem cell graft to a child with acute myeloid leukemia.

This clonotype was picked up many times. The genes are TRBV7-9 and TRBJ2-2, with D hard to call. CDR3 length equals 15 residues. CDR1 is SEHNR and CDR2 is FQNEAQ in the germline V gene (reference sequence). V lost 3 bases and J lost 0, with 8 bases in between. Written as DNA, the CDR3 is TGTGCCAGCAGCTTCCGGGCCACGAACACCGGGGAGCTGTTTTTT. It codes for CASSFRATNTGELFF.

About this clonotype itself: A junction end diverges from the germline sequence, so it may reflect a read error. This sequence joins TRBV20-1 and TRBJ2-2, with 9 bases lining up with TRBD2. There are 17 residues in the CDR3. The germline V gene has CDR1 DFQATT and CDR2 SNEGSKA (reference sequence). The DNA of the CDR3 is TGCTGTGCGAGGGGTGGCCTAGCGGGAAAGAACACCGGGGAGCTGTTTTTT. It translates to CCARGGLAGKNTGELFF.

This clonotype was detected many times. V and J are TRBV20-1 and TRBJ2-5; D possibly corresponds to TRBD1 (6 bases). This CDR3 has 14 amino acids. Germline V gene lookup returns CDR1 DFQATT and CDR2 SNEGSKA (reference sequence). Trimming cost V 8 bases and J 5 bases, with 21 bases left between them. CDR3 protein: CSPGVWDIQETQYF. Written as DNA, the CDR3 is TGCAGTCCTGGGGTCTGGGACATCCAGGAGACCCAGTACTTC.

The V and J genes are TRBV29-1 and TRBJ1-2; the D is unclear. Germline V CDR1 and CDR2: SQVTM, ANQGSEA. This CDR3 contains 14 residues. Between the trimmed V and J ends, which lost 5 bases and 8 bases, there was a span of 21 bases. The CDR3, as DNA: TGCAGCGTTTTAACAAGCCCGGAGGGTTGGGGCTACACCTTC. Translation gives CSVLTSPEGWGYTF.

V is TRBV7-6 and J is TRBJ1-1; maybe TRBD1 (5 bases). The CDR3 extends over 16 amino acids. V lost 4 bases, J lost 4 bases, and 19 bases lay in between. Germline V gene sequence: CDR1 SGHVS, CDR2 FNYEAQ. The CDR3 here is CASSSGTELFGTEAFF. In DNA form, the CDR3 reads TGTGCCAGCAGCTCCGGGACTGAACTTTTTGGCACTGAAGCTTTCTTT. The variable domain in full, with the rest retrieved from reference TRBV7-6 and TRBJ1-1, is GAGVSQSPRYKVTKRGQDVALRCDPISGHVSLYWYRQALGQGPEFLTYFNYEAQQDKSGLPNDRFSAERPEGSISTLTIQRTEQRDSAMYRCASSSGTELFGTEAFFGQGTRLTVV.

This clonotype has more than one count but fewer than ten. The chain is built from TRBV11-2 and TRBJ2-6; D not resolved. CDR1 is SGHAT, CDR2 FQNNGV, per germline. The CDR3 is 19 residues long. Trimming shortened V by 1 base and J by 1 base, and 17 bases separated the two germline ends. The CDR3 coding sequence is TGTGCCAGCAGCTTAGTCTCCGGTCAAACTGGTTCTGGGGCCAACGTCCTGACTTTC. It is translated as CASSLVSGQTGSGANVLTF.

In this sample, this clonotype turned up many times. The chain joins TRBV5-1 to TRBJ2-1, with D unclear. The CDR3 covers 14 residues. The germline CDR1 and CDR2 sequences are SGHRS and YFSETQ. V lost 0 bases and J 6 bases, leaving 10 bases between the germline ends. This CDR3 is CASSLASLGNEQFF. CDR3 nucleotides: TGCGCCAGCAGCTTGGCATCCCTTGGCAATGAGCAGTTCTTC.

J is TRBJ2-3 and V is TRBV28; 9 bases are shared with TRBD1. In germline, CDR1 is MDHEN, CDR2 SYDVKM. This CDR3 region has 16 residues. J gave up 3 bases and V 5 bases, and 9 bases lay outside the gene matches. The CDR3 loop reads CASSEPGTGSTDTQYF. CDR3 nucleotides: TGTGCCAGCAGTGAGCCCGGGACAGGGTCGACAGATACGCAGTATTTT.

This clonotype showed up many times. This chain links TRBV20-1 with TRBJ2-3; 14 bases are shared with TRBD2. This CDR3 is built from 17 residues. J lost 3 bases, V lost 3 bases, and 8 bases had no gene match. Germline V gives CDR1 DFQATT, CDR2 SNEGSKA (reference sequence). The CDR3 bases are TGCAGTGCTAGGTCAGGACTAGCGGGGGGATTTACAGATACGCAGTATTTT. It is translated as CSARSGLAGGFTDTQYF.

The genes are TRBV5-1 and TRBJ2-3; 7 bases map to TRBD2. V was clipped by 7 bases and J by 6 bases; unmatched bases: 11. From germline, CDR1 is SGHRS and CDR2 YFSETQ. The CDR3 sequence is 14 residues long. The CDR3 loop is CASLERDWADTQYF. The CDR3 region has the DNA TGCGCCAGCTTGGAGCGGGACTGGGCCGATACGCAGTATTTT.

The rearrangement uses TRBV20-1 and TRBJ1-5; the D gene is possibly TRBD1 (5 bases). The CDR3 totals 15 residues. Germline-derived CDR1 and CDR2 are DFQATT and SNEGSKA (reference sequence). Trimming pared 4 bases from V and 4 bases from J, leaving 17 bases between. The CDR3 DNA reads TGCAGTGCTAACGAGGGGCGACGCGAGAATCAGCCCCAGCATTTT. It specifies CSANEGRRENQPQHF.

The chain uses TRBV29-1 and TRBJ1-2, with 7 bases identical to TRBD1. Germline V gene lookup returns CDR1 SQVTM and CDR2 ANQGSEA. The CDR3 runs 15 residues. The ends lost 0 bases at V and 2 bases at J; junction bases unmatched: 6. The DNA of the CDR3 is TGCAGCGTTGAAGATCGGGACAGCCGAAACTATGGCTACACCTTC. As protein: CSVEDRDSRNYGYTF.

In this sample, this clonotype turned up many times. The chain has TRBV29-1 and TRBJ2-2; D may be TRBD1 (5 bases). Germline assignment: CDR1 SQVTM and CDR2 ANQGSEA. The CDR3 consists of 13 residues. CDR3 residues: CSGRQSNTGELFF. The CDR3 DNA reads TGCAGTGGAAGACAGTCGAACACCGGGGAGCTGTTTTTT.

This clonotype was observed at least ten times. Here the CDR3 DNA reads TGTGCCAGCAGTCTTACAGGGACTGGGGCCAACGTCCTGACTTTC. Translating gives CASSLTGTGANVLTF. The V gene is TRBV12-3 or TRBV12-4, the J gene TRBJ2-6; perhaps TRBD1 as D (6 bases). CDR3 length: 15 amino acids. Trimming cost V 5 bases and J 2 bases, with 10 bases left between them.

This clonotype came up once. This chain uses TRBV7-6 with TRBJ2-4, with TRBD2 identical over 9 bases. The germline V gene has CDR1 SGHVS and CDR2 FNYEAQ. Trimming at V came to 5 bases and at J to 4 bases, leaving 9 bases not matched to a gene. The CDR3 sequence is 16 residues long. This CDR3 is CASSPPLAGGKNIQYF. As DNA, the CDR3 is TGTGCCAGCAGCCCACCCCTGGCGGGAGGGAAAAACATTCAGTACTTC.

This clonotype has more than one count but fewer than ten. The chain carries TRBV6-1 and TRBJ2-2; D may correspond to TRBD1 or TRBD2 (6 bases each). Germline assignment: CDR1 MNHNS and CDR2 SASEGT. The CDR3 consists of 18 residues. Trimming took off 7 bases at V and 4 bases at J, with 25 bases between the two ends. This CDR3 is CASNKRALTGAITGELFF. The CDR3, as DNA: TGTGCCAGCAACAAGCGCGCCCTCACGGGGGCGATCACCGGGGAGCTGTTTTTT.

At least ten counts were recorded for this clonotype. This chain uses TRBV29-1 with TRBJ1-5, with D tentatively TRBD1 (5 bases). The CDR3 extends over 13 amino acids. The germline V gene encodes CDR1 SQVTM and CDR2 ANQGSEA. V lost 3 bases to trimming and J lost 2 bases, with 8 bases between them. CDR3: CSVERDGNQPQHF. The CDR3 DNA follows: TGCAGCGTTGAGCGGGACGGCAATCAGCCCCAGCATTTT.

This clonotype was recorded a few times. The rearrangement uses TRBV25-1 and TRBJ1-4; D remains unclear. Per the germline V gene, CDR1 is MGHDK and CDR2 is SYGVNS. The CDR3 is made up of 13 amino acids. Trimming removed 0 bases from V and 8 bases from J, with 7 bases in between. The CDR3: CASSEYGKEKLFF. CDR3 DNA sequence: TGTGCCAGCAGTGAATACGGAAAAGAAAAACTGTTTTTT.

This clonotype came up a few times. The V and J genes are TRBV20-1 and TRBJ2-1; possible D gene TRBD1, 5 bases. Trimming pared 0 bases from V and 7 bases from J, leaving 10 bases between. CDR1 is DFQATT, CDR2 SNEGSKA, per germline (reference sequence). There are 13 residues in the CDR3. DNA for the CDR3: TGCAGTGCTAGAGACCAGGGTTTGAATGAGCAGTTCTTC. Its protein product is CSARDQGLNEQFF.

Concerning this clonotype itself: A read error may be the cause here, since a much bigger clone is one base away. V gene TRBV20-1 combines with J gene TRBJ1-1, with D maybe TRBD1 (5 bases). Trimming pared 5 bases from V and 4 bases from J, leaving 14 bases between. The CDR3 has 13 amino acids. Germline CDR1 reads DFQATT; CDR2 reads SNEGSKA (reference sequence). The chain's CDR3 is CSAERGRITEAFF. DNA of the CDR3: TGCAGTGCTGAACGGGGGAGGATCACTGAAGCTTTCTTT.

This clonotype was seen at least ten times. The V call is TRBV20-1, the J call TRBJ1-6; possibly TRBD1 for D (5 bases). The CDR3 runs 14 residues. Germline V gives CDR1 DFQATT, CDR2 SNEGSKA (reference sequence). Trimming shortened V by 3 bases and J by 13 bases, and 19 bases separated the two germline ends. The CDR3 region is CSASSLGATDPLHF. CDR3 sequence (DNA): TGCAGTGCTAGTTCGTTAGGGGCGACCGACCCCCTCCACTTT.

A few counts support this clonotype. The chain couples TRBV7-8 to TRBJ2-1, with unresolved D. CDR3 size: 16 residues. Deletions cut 4 bases from V and 4 bases from J, with 17 bases between. Germline lookup yields CDR1 SGHVS and CDR2 FQNEAQ. Here the CDR3 reads CASSSLVGPSYNEQFF. CDR3 DNA: TGTGCCAGCAGCTCTCTGGTAGGGCCCAGTTACAATGAGCAGTTCTTC.

This sequence joins TRBV7-8 and TRBJ2-5; 7 bases line up with TRBD1. This CDR3 has 14 amino acids. V gave up 5 bases and J gave up 5 bases; unmatched junction bases: 8. Germline V gene lookup returns CDR1 SGHVS and CDR2 FQNEAQ. CDR3 sequence: CASSLDRRFETQYF. The CDR3 coding sequence is TGTGCCAGCAGCCTGGACAGGCGTTTCGAGACCCAGTACTTC.

Comment on this clonotype: Since a much larger clone is just one base distant, this may be a read error. The chain couples TRBV20-1 to TRBJ1-2, with D uncertain. V shed 0 bases and J shed 4 bases, with 12 bases lying between them. Germline V gives CDR1 DFQATT, CDR2 SNEGSKA (reference sequence). The CDR3 contains 14 residues. As DNA, the CDR3 is TGCAGTGCTAGAGAAAGAACAGACTTCTATGGCTACACCTTC. Translating it yields CSARERTDFYGYTF.

V gene TRBV20-1 combines with J gene TRBJ2-5; possibly TRBD2 for D (5 bases). The germline V and J ends were trimmed by 5 bases and 1 base, with 11 bases remaining between them. Looked up from germline, CDR1 is DFQATT and CDR2 is SNEGSKA (reference sequence). This CDR3 region has 13 residues. DNA for the CDR3: TGCAGTGCTCCCATGACTACCCAAGAGACCCAGTACTTC. Its protein product is CSAPMTTQETQYF.

In its sample, this clonotype was seen many times. The chain employs TRBV7-6 and TRBJ1-4, with TRBD1 matching over 9 bases. Germline CDR1 reads SGHVS; CDR2 reads FNYEAQ. The CDR3 is 16 residues long. Losses at the gene ends were 6 bases for V and 6 bases for J; bases not matched to a gene: 11. The CDR3, as DNA: TGTGCCAGCAGTCCAACCCAACAGGGGGCGGATGAAAAACTGTTTTTT. Amino acid sequence: CASSPTQQGADEKLFF.

There are many counts of this clonotype. J is TRBJ2-5 and V is TRBV7-3; 9 nucleotides line up with TRBD1. The germline V gene has CDR1 SGHTA and CDR2 FQGTGA. This CDR3 has 15 residues. The V and J ends lost 4 bases and 4 bases, in that order; junction bases with no gene match: 7. The CDR3 region is CASSSTGGGGETQYF. CDR3 DNA sequence: TGTGCCAGCAGCTCGACAGGGGGAGGTGGAGAGACCCAGTACTTC. Full variable domain (missing parts from reference TRBV7-3 and TRBJ2-5): GAGVSQTPSNKVTEKGKYVELRCDPISGHTALYWYRQSLGQGPEFLIYFQGTGAADDSGLPNDRFFAVRPEGSVSTLKIQRTERGDSAVYLCASSSTGGGGETQYFGPGTRLLVL.

Concerning this clonotype: This may come from a read error, since a much larger clone is one base off. The chain couples TRBV7-2 to TRBJ2-7, with D possibly being TRBD2 (5 bases). The germline CDR1 and CDR2 sequences are SGHTA and FQGNSA. The CDR3 sequence is 15 residues long. The chain's CDR3 is CASTLGLATSYEQYF. The CDR3, as DNA: TGTGCCAGCACCTTAGGCCTAGCCACCTCCTACGAGCAGTACTTC.

This clonotype has just a few counts. The gene calls are TRBV7-8 and TRBJ2-7; 7 bases map to TRBD2. Germline V gene lookup returns CDR1 SGHVS and CDR2 FQNEAQ. This CDR3 is built from 11 residues. V lost 11 bases, J lost 3 bases, and 4 bases stayed unmatched. CDR3 amino acids: CAAGEGYEQYV. CDR3 nucleotide sequence: TGTGCCGCGGGAGAGGGCTACGAGCAGTACGTC.

There are many counts of this clonotype. The chain links TRBV24-1 to TRBJ2-1, with 8 bases identical to TRBD1. Germline CDR1 and CDR2: KGHDR and SFDVKD. With V trimmed by 4 bases and J by 7 bases, 11 bases remained unmatched. CDR3 length equals 16 residues. Here the CDR3 DNA reads TGTGCCACCAGTGAGCCTTCCGACAGGGGCTGGAATGAGCAGTTCTTC. Translating it yields CATSEPSDRGWNEQFF.

This clonotype showed up many times. CDR3 region: CASSPAGGRGYGYTF. CDR3 coding DNA: TGTGCCAGCAGCCCTGCCGGGGGGCGCGGCTATGGCTACACCTTC. The chain uses TRBV7-2 and TRBJ1-2; TRBD1 is a possible D gene (6 bases). CDR1 is SGHTA, CDR2 FQGNSA, per germline. V was shortened by 5 bases and J by 4 bases, with 17 bases between the two germline ends. The CDR3 is made up of 15 amino acids. Together with reference TRBV7-2 and TRBJ1-2, the CDR3 gives the full variable domain: GAGVSQSPSNKVTEKGKDVELRCDPISGHTALYWYRQSLGQGLEFLIYFQGNSAPDKSGLPSDRFSAERTGGSVSTLTIQRTQQEDSAVYLCASSPAGGRGYGYTFGSGTRLTVV.

This rearrangement joins TRBV20-1 to TRBJ1-5, with a possible D match to TRBD1 (6 bases). This CDR3 has 14 residues. Germline values: CDR1 DFQATT, CDR2 SNEGSKA (reference sequence). V shed 5 bases and J shed 7 bases, with 18 bases lying between them. The CDR3 nucleotides read TGCAGTGCTGCGGGGGGCACACCAGGGCAGCCCCAGCATTTT. Protein sequence: CSAAGGTPGQPQHF.